This TCR beta chain was identified during a study of Graves' ophthalmopathy and Graves' hyperthyroidism. Study observations and caveats: Using a 13-signature model, the authors split ophthalmopathy from stable hyperthyroidism, with roughly 91% sensitivity and approximately 81% specificity.

RNA transcripts were the template, and TCR beta CDR3 regions were amplified from them. RT-PCR with HTBI primers came first, then second-round multiplex PCR. In TCRdb, the multiplex PCR reads were re-called with MiXCR into one record per CDR3 protein. This sample has just over 400,000 distinct CDR3 sequences, with around 21% found just once. This clonotype was counted ten times or more. What it binds is not known. The junction and the germline gene differ at one end; a read error may be behind it. Other autoimmune diseases, uncontrolled infections, pregnancy or lactation ruled patients out of participation. The CDR3 is 16 residues long. Per the germline V gene, CDR1 is SGHTA and CDR2 is FQGNSA.

The sample comprised peripheral blood. The chain combines TRBV7-2 with TRBJ2-4; tentative D call: TRBD1 (6 bases). This receptor was taken from a woman aged 18-29 years with stable Graves' hyperthyroidism. CDR3 protein: CASSRPTGLAKNIKYF. DNA of the CDR3: TGTGCCAGCAGCCGACCCACAGGGCTAGCCAAAAACATTAAGTACTTC.